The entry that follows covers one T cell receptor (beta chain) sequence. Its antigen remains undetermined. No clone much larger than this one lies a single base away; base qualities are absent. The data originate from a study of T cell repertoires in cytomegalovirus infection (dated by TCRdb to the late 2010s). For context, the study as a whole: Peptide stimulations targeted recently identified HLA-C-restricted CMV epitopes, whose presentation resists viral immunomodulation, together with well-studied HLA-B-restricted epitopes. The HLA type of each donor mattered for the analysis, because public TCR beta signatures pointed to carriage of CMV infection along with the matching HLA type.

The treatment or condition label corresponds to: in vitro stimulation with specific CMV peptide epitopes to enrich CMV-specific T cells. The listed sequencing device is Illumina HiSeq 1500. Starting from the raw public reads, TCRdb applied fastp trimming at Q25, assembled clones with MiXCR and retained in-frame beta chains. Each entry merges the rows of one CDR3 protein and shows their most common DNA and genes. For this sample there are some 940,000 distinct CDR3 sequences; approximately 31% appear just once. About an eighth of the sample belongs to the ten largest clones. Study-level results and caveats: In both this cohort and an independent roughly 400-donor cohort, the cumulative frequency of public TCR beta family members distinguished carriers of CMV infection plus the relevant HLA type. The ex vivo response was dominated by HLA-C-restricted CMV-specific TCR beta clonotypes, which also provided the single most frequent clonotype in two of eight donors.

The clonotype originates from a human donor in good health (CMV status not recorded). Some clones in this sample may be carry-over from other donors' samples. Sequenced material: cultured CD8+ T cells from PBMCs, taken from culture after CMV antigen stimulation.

The DNA reads as follows: TGTGCCAGCAGCCTTCCCAGGGCGCCAGAGACCCAGTACTTC. It specifies CASSLPRAPETQYF. This chain is built from TRBV7-9 and TRBJ2-5, with TRBD1 perhaps the D gene, on 5 matching bases. CDR1 and CDR2, per the germline V gene (reference sequence), are SEHNR and FQNEAQ. Measured from the cysteine to the phenylalanine, the CDR3 is 14 residues long. Kept here is only the CDR3 DNA, which spans 42 bases and is read in frame from base 1. V gives up 5 bases and J gives up 4 bases, and the segment between their germline ends measures 14 bases. With the portions outside the CDR3 filled from the reference TRBV7-9 and TRBJ2-5 genes, the complete variable region becomes DTGVSQNPRHKITKRGQNVTFRCDPISEHNRLYWYRQTLGQGPEFLTYFQNEAQLEKSRLLSDRFSAERPKGSFSTLEIQRTEQGDSAMYLCASSLPRAPETQYFGPGTRLLVL.